Each of the 5 T cell receptor beta chains below was sequenced from the same sample in a study of identical twins. TCRdb itself ran the 5' RACE reads through MiXCR, one entry per CDR3 protein. In the table there are approximately 890,000 distinct CDR3 sequences, 9% to 15% of which are singletons. The same data also contributed to another study, on yellow fever vaccine responses in identical twins.

The sample consisted of PBMCs. The receptors here all came from a woman younger than 30 in good health.

This clonotype has only a few counts. A much larger clone lies a single base off, so this may be a read error. This rearrangement joins TRBV6-1 to TRBJ1-1; D gene uncertain. CDR1 MNHNS and CDR2 SASEGT come from the germline V gene. V lost 6 bases, J lost 1 base, and 9 bases lay in between. The CDR3 sequence is 13 residues long. The CDR3 is CASSRAANTEAFF. The DNA for the CDR3 is TGTGCCAGCAGCCGGGCAGCGAACACTGAAGCTTTCTTT.

The chain couples TRBV15 to TRBJ1-1; D ambiguous. Trimming removed 0 bases from V and 7 bases from J, with 6 bases in between. This CDR3 is built from 12 residues. Germline assignment: CDR1 LNHNV and CDR2 YYDKDF (reference sequence). CDR3: CATSRDWVEAFF. The CDR3 region has the DNA TGTGCCACCAGCAGAGATTGGGTTGAAGCTTTCTTT.

This clonotype was recorded a few times. V usage is TRBV5-6 and J usage is TRBJ2-5; D remains unclear. The CDR3 has 13 residues. In germline, CDR1 is SGHDT, CDR2 YYEEEE. Trimming took 6 bases from V and 0 from J, leaving 9 bases between them. The CDR3 loop reads CASIQLNQETQYF. CDR3 bases: TGTGCCAGCATCCAACTAAACCAAGAGACCCAGTACTTC.

This clonotype has ten or more counts. The chain uses TRBV20-1 and TRBJ2-1; D possibly corresponds to TRBD1 (6 bases). V was shortened by 3 bases and J by 2 bases, with 8 bases between the two germline ends. This CDR3 is 13 amino acids long. Germline CDR1 and CDR2: DFQATT and SNEGSKA (reference sequence). The CDR3 DNA sequence: TGCAGTGCTAGCAGGGACACCTACAATGAGCAGTTCTTC. This codes for CSASRDTYNEQFF.

A few counts support this clonotype. The chain links TRBV5-1 to TRBJ2-3; maybe TRBD1 (6 bases). The CDR3 is made up of 15 amino acids. Germline V lookup: CDR1 SGHRS, CDR2 YFSETQ. Trimming pared 4 bases from V and 0 bases from J, leaving 12 bases between. CDR3 sequence reads: CASSTSGASTDTQYF. The CDR3 nucleotides are TGCGCCAGCAGCACCTCAGGGGCCAGCACAGATACGCAGTATTTT.